The 13 T cell receptor beta chains below come from one sample, sequenced in a study of CD8 T cells in Susac syndrome. RNA was extracted with the RNeasy kit, and a quantity of about 0.5 to 1 ug was reverse transcribed using random hexamers. TCRdb used MiXCR to reprocess the immunoSEQ multiplex PCR reads, holding one entry per CDR3 protein. The table has some 110,000 distinct CDR3 sequences, about 92% seen once; the top ten hold just under 0.095%. The sample taken for sequencing was CD4+ T cells from PBMCs. The source is a human donor with multiple sclerosis.

This clonotype was seen a few times. The CDR3 DNA sequence: TGTGCCTGGAGTGTACGAGGGGGCCGCAAAAACATTCAGTACTTC. Amino acids: CAWSVRGGRKNIQYF. The chain carries TRBV30 and TRBJ2-4; 7 bases are a match to TRBD1. Per germline, CDR1 GTSNPN and CDR2 SVGIG (reference sequence). J lost 3 bases, V lost 0 bases, and 5 bases had no gene match. The CDR3 length is 15 residues. The full variable domain, with the rest looked up from reference TRBV30 and TRBJ2-4, is SQTIHQWPATLVQPVGSPLSLECTVEGTSNPNLYWYRQAAGRGLQLLFYSVGIGQISSEVPQNLSASRPQDRQFILSSKKLLLSDSGFYLCAWSVRGGRKNIQYFGAGTRLSVL.

This clonotype has just one count. The rearrangement uses TRBV11-2 and TRBJ2-5, with D possibly being TRBD1 or TRBD2 (6 bases each). There are 15 residues in the CDR3. Between the trimmed V and J ends, which lost 5 bases and 2 bases, there was a span of 15 bases. Germline CDR1 is SGHAT and CDR2 is FQNNGV. CDR3 sequence: CASSTPRGQQETQYF. Here the CDR3 DNA reads TGTGCCAGCAGCACCCCCCGGGGGCAACAAGAGACCCAGTACTTC.

The rearrangement uses TRBV20-1 and TRBJ2-7; D remains unclear. V was cut by 1 base and J by 0 bases, with 13 bases left in between. Germline CDR1 DFQATT, CDR2 SNEGSKA (reference sequence). The CDR3 consists of 15 residues. This CDR3 is CSARGPRQHSYEQYF. CDR3 DNA sequence: TGCAGTGCTAGAGGGCCCCGACAACACTCCTACGAGCAGTACTTC.

This chain uses TRBV19 with TRBJ1-2; D not certain. The V gene's germline CDR1 is LNHDA and CDR2 SQIVND (reference sequence). V was pared by 5 bases and J by 1 base, with 14 bases between. This CDR3 comprises 15 residues. CDR3: CASSRNRPDNYGYTF. CDR3 DNA: TGTGCCAGTAGTCGAAACCGCCCGGATAACTATGGCTACACCTTC.

This clonotype was counted a single time. The chain combines TRBV18 with TRBJ2-1; possibly TRBD1 for D (6 bases). Germline values: CDR1 KGHSH, CDR2 LQKENI. V was shortened by 2 bases and J by 3 bases, with 11 bases between the two germline ends. The CDR3 consists of 15 residues. This CDR3 is CASSPRGLVYNEQFF. The CDR3 DNA follows: TGTGCCAGCTCACCAAGGGGGTTAGTCTACAATGAGCAGTTCTTC.

The genes are TRBV6-1 and TRBJ2-2; D is possibly TRBD1 (6 bases). Looked up from germline, CDR1 is MNHNS and CDR2 is SASEGT. The length of the CDR3 is 15 residues. Trimming pared 6 bases from V and 5 bases from J, leaving 16 bases between. CDR3 protein: CASSPIGGNTGELFF. Here the CDR3 DNA reads TGTGCCAGCAGCCCAATAGGGGGAAATACCGGGGAGCTGTTTTTT.

This clonotype was picked up one time. The V call is TRBV24-1, the J call TRBJ2-1, with a tentative D call TRBD1 (5 bases). The CDR3 contains 14 residues. The V gene lost 4 bases and the J gene lost 2 bases, with 8 bases spanning the gap. Germline CDR1 KGHDR, CDR2 SFDVKD. The CDR3 is CATSEPGTYNEQFF. The CDR3 DNA reads as TGTGCCACCAGTGAACCAGGGACCTACAATGAGCAGTTCTTC.

The chain is built from TRBV20-1 and TRBJ1-5; tentative D call: TRBD1 (5 bases). The CDR3 contains 13 residues. Germline V gene lookup returns CDR1 DFQATT and CDR2 SNEGSKA (reference sequence). Deletions cut 5 bases from V and 5 bases from J, with 13 bases between. The DNA for the CDR3 is TGCAGTGCTTCCCGACAGAGAGATCAGCCCCAGCATTTT. Amino acids: CSASRQRDQPQHF.

The chain uses TRBV5-1 and TRBJ1-6; D is ambiguous. The V end lost 0 bases, the J end lost 11 bases, and 12 bases lay between the germline ends. Germline assignment: CDR1 SGHRS and CDR2 YFSETQ. The CDR3 covers 14 residues. The CDR3 sequence: CASSLGSNTAPLHF. In DNA form, the CDR3 reads TGCGCCAGCAGCTTGGGATCAAATACTGCACCCCTCCACTTT.

The chain is built from TRBV7-3 and TRBJ2-1; 10 positions agree with TRBD2. The V gene end was trimmed by 5 bases and the J gene end by 9 bases; junction bases not matched to a gene: 10. The length of the CDR3 is 15 residues. Per germline, CDR1 SGHTA and CDR2 FQGTGA. This CDR3 reads CASSPRTSGLGEQFF. CDR3 bases: TGTGCCAGCAGCCCCAGGACTAGCGGTCTAGGTGAGCAGTTCTTC.

The J gene is TRBJ2-5, the V gene TRBV6-1, with D tentatively TRBD1 (7 bases). The CDR3 consists of 14 residues. Germline lookup yields CDR1 MNHNS and CDR2 SASEGT. The ends were cut back, 5 bases at V and 5 bases at J, with 15 bases in the middle. Written as DNA, the CDR3 is TGTGCCAGCAGTCTCTCCGCAGGGGGGGAGACCCAGTACTTC. This gives the protein CASSLSAGGETQYF.

The rearrangement uses TRBV5-6 and TRBJ1-2, with TRBD1 identical over 7 bases. V dropped 0 bases and J dropped 5; count of bases not matched to a gene: 1. This CDR3 has 13 amino acids. Germline V gene sequence: CDR1 SGHDT, CDR2 YYEEEE. The CDR3, as DNA: TGTGCCAGCAGCTTGGACAGGGGTTATGGCTACACCTTC. Translation gives CASSLDRGYGYTF.

The J gene is TRBJ2-2, the V gene TRBV7-2, with unresolved D. CDR1 is SGHTA and CDR2 is FQGNSA in the germline V gene. CDR3 length: 14 residues. Trimming took off 7 bases at V and 8 bases at J, with 17 bases between the two ends. DNA for the CDR3: TGTGCCAGCAAGCAGCCTACTCGGCGAGGGGAGCTGTTTTTT. Its translation is CASKQPTRRGELFF.